This T cell receptor (beta chain) was captured in a study of T cell responses to AZD1222 COVID-19 vaccine. Study overall: Investigators merged groups given second doses at roughly 4 or roughly 12 weeks. Study-wide points: Sampled repertoires all dated from after the peak T cell response. Most donors were white British and more were female, and clonal diversity was possibly underestimated.

There are a few counts of this clone. Its antigen is not identified. V was clipped by 4 bases and J by 0 bases; unmatched bases: 2. Germline V gene lookup returns CDR1 LNHDA and CDR2 SQIVND (reference sequence). The CDR3 consists of 16 residues. Clones were sequenced by immunoSEQ multiplex PCR, and TCRdb holds only the in-frame ones, with some missing. The data hold approximately 140,000 clones, with around nine tenths observed a single time. The V gene is TRBV19, the J gene TRBJ2-6, with 8 nucleotides matching TRBD1. The sequenced sample was peripheral blood, obtained on day 0 of AZD1222 vaccination. The origin of this receptor is an adult in good health. The CDR3 sequence: CASSRGQASGANVLTF. Here the CDR3 DNA reads TGTGCCAGTAGTAGGGGACAGGCCTCTGGGGCCAACGTCCTGACTTTC.